This TCR beta chain emerged from a study of T cell clusters in autoimmune cytopenias. Approximately 36,000 genome equivalents of blood DNA were amplified for TRB. One tube held mixed TRB-A and TRB-B primer pools for touch-down PCR. Reprocessing the multiplex PCR reads, TCRdb reports a single entry for every CDR3 protein and omits DNA. Recorded here are about 8,100 distinct CDR3 sequences; the top ten clones represent roughly 6%. This CDR3 comprises 15 residues. CDR1 is SEHNR, CDR2 FQNEAQ, per germline (reference sequence). This clonotype is classed as medium-sized by frequency. Sequencing was carried out using peripheral blood. The TCR sequence derives from a human donor with an autoimmune cytopenia or autoimmune hepatitis (not recorded which). This sequence joins TRBV7-9 and TRBJ2-1; with no DNA, the TCRdb D assignment of TRBD2 cannot be verified. CDR3 region: CASSSRGGYGNEQFF.